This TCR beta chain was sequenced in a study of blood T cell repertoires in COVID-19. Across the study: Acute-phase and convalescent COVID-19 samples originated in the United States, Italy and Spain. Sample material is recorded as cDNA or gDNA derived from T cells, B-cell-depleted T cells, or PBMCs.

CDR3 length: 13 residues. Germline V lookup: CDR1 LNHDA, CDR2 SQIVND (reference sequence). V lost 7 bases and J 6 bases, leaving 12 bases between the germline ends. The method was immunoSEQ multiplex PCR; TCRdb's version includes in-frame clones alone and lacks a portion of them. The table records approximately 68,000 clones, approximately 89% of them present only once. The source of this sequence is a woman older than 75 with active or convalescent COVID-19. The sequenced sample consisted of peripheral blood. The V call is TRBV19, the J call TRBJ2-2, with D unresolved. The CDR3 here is CASTRSSPGELFF. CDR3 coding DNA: TGTGCCAGTACCCGGTCGAGTCCCGGGGAGCTGTTTTTT.